These 8 T cell receptor beta chains were all obtained from the same sample, sequenced in a study of cytomegalovirus exposure and HLA in healthy donors. The PCR employed 60 Vbeta primers together with 13 Jbeta primers. Measured with immunoSEQ multiplex PCR; TCRdb has only the in-frame clones, and not every one. The repertoire table contains 35,000 to 50,000 clones. Sequencing was performed on PBMCs. These receptors originate from a woman in her twenties or thirties in good health and CMV-seropositive.

This chain links TRBV19 with TRBJ1-5, with 11 positions matching TRBD1. The CDR3 extends over 19 amino acids. Trimming at V came to 10 bases and at J to 3 bases, leaving 20 bases not matched to a gene. CDR1 and CDR2 from the germline V gene are LNHDA and SQIVND (reference sequence). In DNA, the CDR3 is TGTGCCACCCCCATCCGTTACTGGGACAGGGGGTCCGCCAATCAGCCCCAGCATTTT. Protein product: CATPIRYWDRGSANQPQHF.

The V gene is TRBV27, the J gene TRBJ2-1; D is perhaps TRBD2 (5 bases). The V gene lost 4 bases and the J gene lost 2 bases, with 9 bases spanning the gap. Germline loops: CDR1 MNHEY, CDR2 SMNVEV (reference sequence). This CDR3 region has 14 residues. The DNA of the CDR3 is TGTGCCAGCAGTTCGAGCGGTACCTACAATGAGCAGTTCTTC. It translates to CASSSSGTYNEQFF.

The J gene is TRBJ1-2, the V gene TRBV20-1; D is unclear. Looked up from germline, CDR1 is DFQATT and CDR2 is SNEGSKA (reference sequence). The CDR3 is 10 residues long. DNA of the CDR3: TGCAGGACAAATACGGATGGCTACACCTTC. Translated: CRTNTDGYTF.

This chain joins TRBV10-3 and TRBJ1-1; no definite D call. Trimming stripped 0 bases from V and 4 bases from J, with 6 bases between. This CDR3 region has 13 residues. Per the germline V gene, CDR1 is ENHRY and CDR2 is SYGVKD. For the CDR3, the DNA is TGTGCCATCAGTGAGTCAACAGTCACTGAAGCTTTCTTT. The encoded protein is CAISESTVTEAFF.

The rearrangement uses TRBV27 and TRBJ1-6; 7 bases are a match to TRBD1. The V segment lost 8 bases and the J segment 10 bases; nucleotides outside the gene matches: 14. Germline CDR1 and CDR2: MNHEY and SMNVEV (reference sequence). The CDR3 spans 15 residues. The CDR3 loop is CASGRITGVDSPLHF. The DNA for the CDR3 is TGTGCCAGCGGTAGAATTACAGGGGTTGACTCACCCCTCCACTTT.

The rearrangement links TRBV5-8 to TRBJ2-3, with a tentative D call TRBD1 (5 bases). V was pared by 0 bases and J by 2 bases, with 13 bases between. This CDR3 region has 16 residues. Germline CDR1 SGHTS, CDR2 YDEGEE. The CDR3 reads CASSLGQTFLTDTQYF. Written as DNA, the CDR3 is TGTGCCAGCAGCTTGGGACAGACTTTCCTCACAGATACGCAGTATTTT. Filled out from reference TRBV5-8 and TRBJ2-3, the complete variable domain reads EAGVTQSPTHLIKTRGQQATLRCSPISGHTSVYWYQQALGLGLQFLLWYDEGEERNRGNFPPRFSGRQFPNYSSELNVNALELEDSALYLCASSLGQTFLTDTQYFGPGTRLTVL.

V gene TRBV7-9 combines with J gene TRBJ2-7; tentatively, D is TRBD2 (6 bases). CDR3 length: 13 amino acids. Germline lookup yields CDR1 SEHNR and CDR2 FQNEAQ (reference sequence). Trimming removed 6 bases from V and 4 bases from J, with 13 bases in between. CDR3: CASRQGEAYEQYF. In DNA, the CDR3 is TGTGCCAGCAGGCAAGGGGAGGCTTACGAGCAGTACTTC.

The chain is built from TRBV4-2 and TRBJ2-3; 10 positions match TRBD2. CDR1 LGHNA and CDR2 YNFKEQ come from the germline V gene. The ends lost 0 bases at V and 5 bases at J; junction bases unmatched: 5. There are 16 residues in the CDR3. Here the CDR3 reads CASSQDRIAGGDTQYF. The CDR3 coding sequence is TGTGCCAGCAGCCAAGATAGGATAGCGGGGGGAGATACGCAGTATTTT.